Listed here are 2 T cell receptor beta chains from one sample, sequenced in a study of Graves' ophthalmopathy and Graves' hyperthyroidism. Amplifying from RNA transcripts, the study obtained TCR beta CDR3 regions. RT-PCR in the first round used HTBI primers; a second-round multiplex PCR followed. TCRdb analysed the multiplex PCR reads with MiXCR anew, one entry per CDR3 protein. Of fewer than 350,000 distinct CDR3 sequences listed, roughly 15% are singletons. Sequencing was done on a sample of peripheral blood. These receptors all stem from an adult man with Graves' ophthalmopathy.

This clonotype was counted at least ten times. The genes are TRBV11-2 and TRBJ1-2; 7 positions match TRBD1. CDR3 size: 17 residues. Germline CDR1 is SGHAT and CDR2 is FQNNGV. After removal of 6 bases from V and 2 bases from J, the junction contained 15 bases not matched to a gene. The CDR3 DNA reads TGTGCCAGCAGAAAAGGGGGCCCCGTCGATCAAAACTATGGCTACACCTTC. Translated, it gives CASRKGGPVDQNYGYTF.

This clonotype was observed many times. The gene calls are TRBV7-2 and TRBJ1-1, with D possibly TRBD1 on 6 matching bases. The CDR3 has 13 residues. Germline V gene data show CDR1 as SGHTA and CDR2 as FQGNSA. V dropped 2 bases and J dropped 3 bases, with 7 bases sitting between them. The CDR3: CASSLYRDTEAFF. The CDR3, as DNA: TGTGCCAGCAGCTTATACAGGGACACTGAAGCTTTCTTT. Together with reference TRBV7-2 and TRBJ1-1, the CDR3 gives the full variable domain: GAGVSQSPSNKVTEKGKDVELRCDPISGHTALYWYRQSLGQGLEFLIYFQGNSAPDKSGLPSDRFSAERTGGSVSTLTIQRTQQEDSAVYLCASSLYRDTEAFFGQGTRLTVV.